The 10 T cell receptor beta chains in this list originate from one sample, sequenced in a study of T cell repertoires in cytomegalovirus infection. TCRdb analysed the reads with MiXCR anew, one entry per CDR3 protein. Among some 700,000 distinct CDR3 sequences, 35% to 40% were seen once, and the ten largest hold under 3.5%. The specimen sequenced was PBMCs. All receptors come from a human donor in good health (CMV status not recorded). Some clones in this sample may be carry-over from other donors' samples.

CDR3 in amino acids: CSFTSGGAGAPEQFF. The CDR3 DNA is TGCAGTTTCACTAGCGGGGGGGCAGGGGCCCCTGAGCAGTTCTTC. The V and J genes are TRBV20-1 and TRBJ2-1; 13 nucleotides line up with TRBD2. The germline V gene has CDR1 DFQATT and CDR2 SNEGSKA (reference sequence). Losses at the gene ends were 8 bases for V and 9 bases for J; bases not matched to a gene: 13. CDR3 length: 15 residues.

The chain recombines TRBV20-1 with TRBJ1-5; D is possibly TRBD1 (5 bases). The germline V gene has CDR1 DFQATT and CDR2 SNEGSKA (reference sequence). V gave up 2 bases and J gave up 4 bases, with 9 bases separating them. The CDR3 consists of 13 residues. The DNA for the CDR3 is TGCAGTGCTAGAACAGGCGGGAATCAGCCCCAGCATTTT. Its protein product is CSARTGGNQPQHF.

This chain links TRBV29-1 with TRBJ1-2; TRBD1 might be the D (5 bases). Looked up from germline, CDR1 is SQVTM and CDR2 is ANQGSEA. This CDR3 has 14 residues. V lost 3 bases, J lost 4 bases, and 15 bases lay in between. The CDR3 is CSVDPRGVFYGYTF. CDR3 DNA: TGCAGCGTTGATCCACGAGGGGTTTTCTATGGCTACACCTTC.

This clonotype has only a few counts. CDR3 DNA sequence: TGTGCCAGCACCCTGGGGGGGACTAATCAGCCCCAGCATTTT. Encoded protein: CASTLGGTNQPQHF. The V call is TRBV12-3 or TRBV12-4, the J call TRBJ1-5; perhaps TRBD1 as D (5 bases). V was trimmed by 7 bases and J by 4 bases, leaving 14 bases between them. The CDR3 extends over 14 amino acids.

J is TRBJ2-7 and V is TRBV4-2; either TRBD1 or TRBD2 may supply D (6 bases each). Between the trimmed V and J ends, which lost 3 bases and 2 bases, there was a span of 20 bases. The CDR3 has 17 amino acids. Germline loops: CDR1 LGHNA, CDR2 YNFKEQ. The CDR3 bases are TGTGCCAGCAGCCACGGAAAACAGGGAGGCTCAACCTACGAGCAGTACTTC. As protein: CASSHGKQGGSTYEQYF.

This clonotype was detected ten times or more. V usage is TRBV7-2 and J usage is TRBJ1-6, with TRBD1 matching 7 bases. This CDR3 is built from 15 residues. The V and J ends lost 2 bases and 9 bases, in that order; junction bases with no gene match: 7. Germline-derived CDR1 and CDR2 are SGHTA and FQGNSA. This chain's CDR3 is CASSLSAGGGSPLHF. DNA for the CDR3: TGTGCCAGCAGCTTATCGGCAGGGGGAGGTTCACCCCTCCACTTT.

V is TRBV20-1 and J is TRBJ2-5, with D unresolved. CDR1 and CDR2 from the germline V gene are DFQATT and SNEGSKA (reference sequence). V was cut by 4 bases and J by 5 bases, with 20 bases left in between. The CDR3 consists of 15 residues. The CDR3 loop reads CSANAFAGGGETQYF. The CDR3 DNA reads TGCAGTGCTAACGCCTTTGCCGGTGGTGGGGAGACCCAGTACTTC.

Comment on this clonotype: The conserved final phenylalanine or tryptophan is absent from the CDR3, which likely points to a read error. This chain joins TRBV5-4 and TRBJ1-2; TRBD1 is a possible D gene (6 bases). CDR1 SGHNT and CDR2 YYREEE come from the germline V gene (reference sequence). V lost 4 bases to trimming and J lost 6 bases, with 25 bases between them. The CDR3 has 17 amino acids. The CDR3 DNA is TGTGCCAGCAGCACTCCCGCGACAGGCCATCTTTTAAATGGCTACACCATC. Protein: CASSTPATGHLLNGYTI.

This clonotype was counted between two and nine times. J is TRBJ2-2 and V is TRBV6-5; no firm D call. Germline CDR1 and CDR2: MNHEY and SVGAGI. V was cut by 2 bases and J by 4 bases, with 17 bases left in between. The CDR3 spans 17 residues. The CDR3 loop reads CASSYIGPAGLTGELFF. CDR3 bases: TGTGCCAGCAGTTACATTGGACCTGCCGGTCTCACCGGGGAGCTGTTTTTT.

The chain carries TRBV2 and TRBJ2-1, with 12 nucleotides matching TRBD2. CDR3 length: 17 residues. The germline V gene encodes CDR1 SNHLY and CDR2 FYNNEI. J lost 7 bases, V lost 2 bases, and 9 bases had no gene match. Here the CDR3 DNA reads TGTGCCAGCAGTGAAAGTTTGACTAGCGGGAGCTGGAATGAGCAGTTCTTC. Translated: CASSESLTSGSWNEQFF.